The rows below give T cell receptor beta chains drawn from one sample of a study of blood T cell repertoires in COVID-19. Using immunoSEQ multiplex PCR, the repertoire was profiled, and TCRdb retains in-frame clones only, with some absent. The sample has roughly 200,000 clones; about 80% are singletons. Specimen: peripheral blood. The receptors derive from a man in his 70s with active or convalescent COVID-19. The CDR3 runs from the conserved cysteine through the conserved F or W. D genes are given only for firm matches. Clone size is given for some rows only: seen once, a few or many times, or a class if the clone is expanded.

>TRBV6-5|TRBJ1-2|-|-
CASSYSPGQNGYTF
TGTGCCAGCAGTTACTCTCCAGGACAGAATGGCTACACCTTC
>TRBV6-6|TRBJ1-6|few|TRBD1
CASNRDRGHNSPLHF
TGTGCCAGCAACCGGGACAGGGGGCACAATTCACCCCTCCACTTT
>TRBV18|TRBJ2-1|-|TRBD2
CASSPGEAGENEQFF
TGTGCCAGCTCCCCAGGAGAGGCGGGAGAAAATGAGCAGTTCTTC
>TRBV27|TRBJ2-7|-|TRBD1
CASSVGQPYEQYF
TGTGCCAGCAGTGTGGGACAGCCTTACGAGCAGTACTTC
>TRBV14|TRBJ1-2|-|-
CASSQSGAGAYGYTF
TGTGCCAGCAGCCAAAGCGGGGCGGGGGCCTATGGCTACACCTTC
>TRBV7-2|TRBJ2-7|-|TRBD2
CASSLGLAGGYEQYF
TGTGCCAGCAGCTTGGGACTAGCGGGGGGCTACGAGCAGTACTTC
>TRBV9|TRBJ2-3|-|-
CASSLGSSASDTQYF
TGTGCCAGCAGCCTGGGGTCTAGCGCTTCAGATACGCAGTATTTT
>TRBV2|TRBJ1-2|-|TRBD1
CASSEGDRVGGYTF
TGTGCCAGCAGTGAGGGGGACAGGGTTGGTGGCTACACCTTC
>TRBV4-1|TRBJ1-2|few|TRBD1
CASSQRTGVGYTF
TGCGCCAGCAGCCAACGGACAGGGGTCGGCTACACCTTC
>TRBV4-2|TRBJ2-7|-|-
CASSQEGGMSSYEQYF
TGTGCCAGCAGCCAAGAAGGCGGGATGAGCTCCTACGAGCAGTACTTC
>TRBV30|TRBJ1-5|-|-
CAWDSPGQPQHF
TGTGCCTGGGACAGTCCCGGTCAGCCCCAGCATTTT
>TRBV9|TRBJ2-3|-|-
CASSVASAHTQYF
TGTGCCAGCAGCGTAGCTAGTGCACATACGCAGTATTTT
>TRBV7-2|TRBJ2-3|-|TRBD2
CASSFSSGGGTDTQYF
TGTGCCAGCAGCTTTTCTAGCGGGGGGGGGACAGATACGCAGTATTTT
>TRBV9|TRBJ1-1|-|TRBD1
CASSFQGAGNTEAFF
TGTGCCAGCAGCTTCCAGGGGGCCGGGAACACTGAAGCTTTCTTT
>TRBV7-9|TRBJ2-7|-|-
CASSLQGRPYEQYF
TGTGCCAGCAGCTTACAGGGGCGACCCTACGAGCAGTACTTC
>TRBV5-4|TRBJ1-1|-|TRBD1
CASSSRQGALGTEAFF
TGTGCCAGCAGCTCGAGACAGGGGGCGCTGGGCACTGAAGCTTTCTTT
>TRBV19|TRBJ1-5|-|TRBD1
CATRGQGAVNQPQHF
TGTGCCACCCGGGGACAGGGAGCCGTTAATCAGCCCCAGCATTTT
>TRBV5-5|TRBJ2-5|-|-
CASSLGVETQYF
TGTGCCAGCAGCTTGGGAGTAGAGACCCAGTACTTC
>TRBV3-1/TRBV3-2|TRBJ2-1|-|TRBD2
CASSLSTSAPYNEQFF
TGTGCCAGCAGCCTATCAACTAGCGCCCCTTACAATGAGCAGTTCTTC
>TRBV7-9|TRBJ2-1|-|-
CASRKLGGTGSYNEQFF
TGTGCCAGCAGGAAATTGGGGGGGACAGGATCCTACAATGAGCAGTTCTTC
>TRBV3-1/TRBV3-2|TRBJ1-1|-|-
CASSPRSRTEAFF
TGTGCCAGCAGCCCGCGGTCGAGGACTGAAGCTTTCTTT
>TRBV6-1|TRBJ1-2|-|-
CASSDRQGGGGYTF
TGTGCCAGCAGTGACAGGCAGGGTGGTGGAGGCTACACCTTC
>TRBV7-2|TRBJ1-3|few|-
CASSQGLFGNTIYF
TGTGCCAGCAGCCAGGGACTTTTTGGAAACACCATATATTTT
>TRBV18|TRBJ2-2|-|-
CASSPFSGTNTGELFF
TGTGCCAGCTCACCATTTTCCGGGACAAACACCGGGGAGCTGTTTTTT
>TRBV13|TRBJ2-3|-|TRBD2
CASSLVLAGYKDTQYF
TGTGCCAGCAGCTTAGTGCTAGCGGGATACAAAGATACGCAGTATTTT
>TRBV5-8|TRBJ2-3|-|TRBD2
CASSLVLAGAGTDTQYF
TGTGCCAGCAGCTTGGTACTAGCGGGAGCAGGCACAGATACGCAGTATTTT
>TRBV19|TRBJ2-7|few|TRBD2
CASSMVRGGPSYEQYF
TGTGCCAGTAGTATGGTCCGCGGGGGGCCTTCCTACGAGCAGTACTTC
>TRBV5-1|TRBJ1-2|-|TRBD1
CASSLDGTGMDYGYTF
TGCGCCAGCAGCTTGGATGGGACAGGGATGGACTATGGCTACACCTTC
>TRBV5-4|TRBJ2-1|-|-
CASSLEGHSLYNEQFF
TGTGCCAGCAGCTTGGAAGGACATTCACTTTACAATGAGCAGTTCTTC
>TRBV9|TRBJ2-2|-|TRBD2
CASSARPFSGIGGELFF
TGTGCCAGCAGCGCAAGACCTTTTAGCGGGATCGGCGGGGAGCTGTTTTTT
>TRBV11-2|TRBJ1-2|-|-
CASSPNDRFYGYTF
TGTGCCAGCAGCCCTAACGACAGGTTCTATGGCTACACCTTC
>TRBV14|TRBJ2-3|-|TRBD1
CASSQDLRQGVTDTQYF
TGTGCCAGCAGCCAAGATCTAAGACAGGGGGTGACAGATACGCAGTATTTT
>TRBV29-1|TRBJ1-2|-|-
CSVVWPEVNYGYTF
TGCAGCGTTGTTTGGCCAGAAGTTAACTATGGCTACACCTTC
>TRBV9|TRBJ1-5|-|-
CASSPVLSQPQHF
TGTGCCAGCAGCCCCGTACTTAGTCAGCCCCAGCATTTT
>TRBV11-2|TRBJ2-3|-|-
CASSRLGGGDTQYF
TGTGCCAGCAGCCGGCTGGGGGGAGGAGATACGCAGTATTTT
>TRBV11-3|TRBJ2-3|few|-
CASSRGTVTDTQYF
TGTGCCAGCAGCCGCGGGACGGTCACAGATACGCAGTATTTT